The text below deals with one T cell receptor (beta chain). Its antigen is not yet known. The sample holds no much larger clone one base away, and base qualities are not on file. TCRbeta CDR3 regions were amplified from genomic DNA by means of the immunoSEQ Assay, a bias-controlled multiplex PCR. The authors processed their data as follows. The number of nucleated cells in each sample was estimated by amplification of reference gene primers within the assay. Sequence reads were collapsed and filtered to measure the absolute abundance of every unique TCRbeta CDR3 rearrangement. For each sample, productive Simpson clonality was calculated as the square root of Simpson's diversity index across productive rearrangements. TCRdb took over this immuneACCESS table, retaining in-frame rearrangements with V and J assigned. Such tables are incomplete; in checked studies, under half of the missing clones stem from an unresolved V gene, and the remainder is unexplained. V, J and clone size are taken as reported in that table, and D and trimming were inferred from the DNA itself. The sample yields 380,000 or so clones; about 90% were counted once. 0.95% to 1.5% of the sample is taken by the ten largest.

Whole blood was collected in K2EDTA tubes by collaborating institutions according to the institutions' own protocols. For TCRbeta analysis, collaborator samples were shipped as frozen whole blood, as isolated PBMCs, or as DNA extracted from either sample type. The data were taken from a study of blood T cell repertoires in COVID-19 (dated by TCRdb to 2020 to 2022). The study in broad terms: Samples from collaborators originated in the United States, Italy and Spain and spanned both the acute and convalescent phases of COVID-19. Subjects who had been exposed to COVID-19, were actively infected with it, or had recovered from it provided the deeply sampled blood TCRbeta repertoires that made up the dataset. The repertoires were made available in a free public database intended to serve as a resource for research on the immune response to SARS-CoV-2. Sample metadata almost always included a de-identified subject ID, COVID-19 status, age in years and sex. The prospective study material was composed of cDNA or gDNA derived from T cells, B-cell-depleted T cells, or PBMCs. HLA class I and class II types, where available, came from metadata supplied by the sample provider rather than from assay-based typing. Samples were obtained from the ongoing ImmuneRACE study (first 160 participants) and from over 1,000 subjects provided by 6 global collaborators. What the authors observed across the whole study: The amount of clinical and demographic metadata varied by source and participant and was provided uncurated.

V lost 5 bases and J lost 7 bases, and the count of bases not matched to a germline gene is 8. The germline V gene supplies CDR1 SGHTA and CDR2 FQGTGA. The CDR3 numbers 14 residues from cysteine through phenylalanine. Only the CDR3 DNA is retained, 42 bases long and in frame from the first base. The sequenced sample consisted of peripheral blood. The sequence derives from a middle-aged man with acute or convalescent COVID-19. The sequence links TRBV7-3 to TRBJ2-1; the junction holds 7 bases that match TRBD1. DNA sequence: TGTGCCAGCAGCCCAGTCGGGACAGAGAATGAGCAGTTCTTC. This gives the protein CASSPVGTENEQFF. Reference TRBV7-3 and TRBJ2-1 proteins supply the regions before and after the CDR3; the full variable domain is: GAGVSQTPSNKVTEKGKYVELRCDPISGHTALYWYRQSLGQGPEFLIYFQGTGAADDSGLPNDRFFAVRPEGSVSTLKIQRTERGDSAVYLCASSPVGTENEQFFGPGTRLTVL.